These T cell receptor beta chains were read from a single sample in a study of T cells in localized non-small cell lung cancer. Profiling relied on immunoSEQ multiplex PCR, and the TCRdb table lists in-frame clones only, not all of them. This sample has 20,000 to 30,000 clones; roughly 90% occur once, and the top ten carry 15%. Sequenced material: peripheral blood, taken before any cancer treatment. Receptors were obtained from a man between 40 and 69 years old with stage III squamous cell lung carcinoma. Each CDR3 is given with its conserved first and last residue. The D gene is left open where the match is weak.

TRBV19	-	TRBJ1-1	CASSISRTRSRAEAFF
TRBV20-1	-	TRBJ2-5	CSLDSQETQYF
TRBV10-3	-	TRBJ1-6	CAISEEGYGSPLHF
TRBV11-2	-	TRBJ2-3	CASSLVLARTDTQYF
TRBV19	TRBD2	TRBJ2-7	CASSPGGGYEQYF
TRBV6-5	TRBD1	TRBJ1-4	CASRLRQGSYEKLFF
TRBV6-5	-	TRBJ1-2	CASSRDFTNYGYTF
TRBV5-4	TRBD2	TRBJ2-1	CASSPTSGRNGEQFF
TRBV4-2	TRBD2	TRBJ2-7	CASSQVGGLADYEQYF
TRBV4-1	-	TRBJ1-5	CASSHPVGATRDQPQHF
TRBV19	-	TRBJ1-1	CASSIRSASMNTEAFF
TRBV5-5	-	TRBJ1-2	CASSLRRGGGYTF
TRBV11-3	TRBD2	TRBJ2-1	CASSLRLAGGRDEQFF
TRBV7-9	TRBD1	TRBJ2-7	CASNDPDIRQGGYEQYF
TRBV11-2	-	TRBJ2-3	CASSLDSKRGSQYF
TRBV9	-	TRBJ2-1	CASSVEGGSGTAAWNEQFF
TRBV5-1	-	TRBJ2-4	CASRGQGTAKNIQYF
TRBV30	-	TRBJ2-5	CAWKPPLGSQETQYF
TRBV5-8	TRBD1	TRBJ1-6	CASSLVGQGNSPLHF
TRBV7-3	-	TRBJ1-2	CASSSDSNYGYTF
TRBV7-9	-	TRBJ1-1	CASTKMGTEAFF
TRBV29-1	TRBD2	TRBJ2-5	CSVVTSGETQYF
TRBV6-5	-	TRBJ2-1	CASSYAGIDNEQFF
TRBV19	-	TRBJ2-7	CASSLQGTGQDEQYF
TRBV5-1	-	TRBJ2-1	CASIGGAVDEQFF